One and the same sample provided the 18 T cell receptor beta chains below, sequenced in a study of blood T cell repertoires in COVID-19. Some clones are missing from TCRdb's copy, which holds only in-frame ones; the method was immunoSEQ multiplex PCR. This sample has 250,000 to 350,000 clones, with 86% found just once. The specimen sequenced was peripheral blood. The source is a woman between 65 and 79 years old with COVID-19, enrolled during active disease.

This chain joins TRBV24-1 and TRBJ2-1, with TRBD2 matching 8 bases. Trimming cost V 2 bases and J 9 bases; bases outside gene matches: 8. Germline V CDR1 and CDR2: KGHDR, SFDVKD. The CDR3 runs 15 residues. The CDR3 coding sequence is TGTGCCACCAGTGATTATCGGGGGGGGCCTAGTGAGCAGTTCTTC. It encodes CATSDYRGGPSEQFF.

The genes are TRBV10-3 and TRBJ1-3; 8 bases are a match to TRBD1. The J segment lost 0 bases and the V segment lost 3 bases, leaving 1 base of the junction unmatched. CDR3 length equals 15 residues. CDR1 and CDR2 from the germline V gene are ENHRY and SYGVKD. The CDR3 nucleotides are TGTGCCATCAGTGATACAGGGGGCTCTGGAAACACCATATATTTT. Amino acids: CAISDTGGSGNTIYF.

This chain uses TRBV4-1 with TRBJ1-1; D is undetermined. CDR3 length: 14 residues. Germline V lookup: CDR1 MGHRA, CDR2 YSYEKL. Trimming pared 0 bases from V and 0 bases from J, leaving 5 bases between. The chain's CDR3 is CASSQDTVNTEAFF. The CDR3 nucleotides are TGCGCCAGCAGCCAAGACACAGTGAACACTGAAGCTTTCTTT.

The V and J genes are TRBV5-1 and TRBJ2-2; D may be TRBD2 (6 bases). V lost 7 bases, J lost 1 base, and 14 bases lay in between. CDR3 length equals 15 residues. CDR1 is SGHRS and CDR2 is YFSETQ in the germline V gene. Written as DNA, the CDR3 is TGCGCCAGCTACTGGGGAGCGGGGAACACCGGGGAGCTGTTTTTT. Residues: CASYWGAGNTGELFF.

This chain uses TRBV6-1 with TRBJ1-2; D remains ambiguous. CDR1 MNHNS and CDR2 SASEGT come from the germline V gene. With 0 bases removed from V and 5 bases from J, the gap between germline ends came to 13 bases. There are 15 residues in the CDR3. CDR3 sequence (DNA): TGTGCCAGCAGTGAAGCCACGGAGGTTTCGTATGGCTACACCTTC. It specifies CASSEATEVSYGYTF.

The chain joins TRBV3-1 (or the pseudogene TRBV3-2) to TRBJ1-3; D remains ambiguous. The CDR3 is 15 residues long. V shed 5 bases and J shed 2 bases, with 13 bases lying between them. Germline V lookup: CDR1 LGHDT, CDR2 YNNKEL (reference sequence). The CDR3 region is CASSSGKGAGNTIYF. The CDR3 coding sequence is TGTGCCAGCAGCTCGGGGAAAGGCGCTGGAAACACCATATATTTT.

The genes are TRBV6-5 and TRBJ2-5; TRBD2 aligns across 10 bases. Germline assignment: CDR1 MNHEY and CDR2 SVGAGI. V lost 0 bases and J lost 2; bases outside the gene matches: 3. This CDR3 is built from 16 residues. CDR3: CASSYSTAGGQETQYF. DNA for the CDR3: TGTGCCAGCAGTTACTCGACAGCGGGGGGGCAAGAGACCCAGTACTTC.

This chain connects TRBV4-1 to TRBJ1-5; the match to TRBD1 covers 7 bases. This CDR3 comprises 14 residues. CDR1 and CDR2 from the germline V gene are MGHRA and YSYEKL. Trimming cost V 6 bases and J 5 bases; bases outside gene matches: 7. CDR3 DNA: TGCGCCAGCAGTCGCGGAGGGGGCGATCAGCCCCAGCATTTT. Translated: CASSRGGGDQPQHF.

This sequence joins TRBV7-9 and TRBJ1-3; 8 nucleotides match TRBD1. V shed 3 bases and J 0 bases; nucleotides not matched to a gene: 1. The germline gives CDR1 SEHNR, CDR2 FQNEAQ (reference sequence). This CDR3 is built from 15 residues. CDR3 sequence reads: CASSFGTGSGNTIYF. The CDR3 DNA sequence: TGTGCCAGCAGCTTCGGGACAGGCTCTGGAAACACCATATATTTT.

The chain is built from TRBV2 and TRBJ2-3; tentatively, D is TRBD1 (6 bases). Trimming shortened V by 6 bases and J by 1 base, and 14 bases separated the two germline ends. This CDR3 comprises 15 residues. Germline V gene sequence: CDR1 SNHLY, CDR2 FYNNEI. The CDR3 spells CASRYRDLGTDTQYF. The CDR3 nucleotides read TGTGCCAGCAGATACAGGGATTTGGGCACAGATACGCAGTATTTT.

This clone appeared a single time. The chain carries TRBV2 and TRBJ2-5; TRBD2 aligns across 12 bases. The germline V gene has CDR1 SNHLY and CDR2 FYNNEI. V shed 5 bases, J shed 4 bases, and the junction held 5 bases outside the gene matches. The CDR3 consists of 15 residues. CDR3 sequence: CASSSSGGASETQYF. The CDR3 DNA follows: TGTGCCAGCAGTTCTAGCGGGGGGGCGTCAGAGACCCAGTACTTC.

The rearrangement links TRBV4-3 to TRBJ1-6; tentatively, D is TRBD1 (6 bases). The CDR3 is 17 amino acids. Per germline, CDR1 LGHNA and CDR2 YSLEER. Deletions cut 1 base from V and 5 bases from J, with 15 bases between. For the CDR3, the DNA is TGCGCCAGCAGCCAAGTCCGAGGGGGAATGGATAATTCACCCCTCCACTTT. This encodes CASSQVRGGMDNSPLHF.

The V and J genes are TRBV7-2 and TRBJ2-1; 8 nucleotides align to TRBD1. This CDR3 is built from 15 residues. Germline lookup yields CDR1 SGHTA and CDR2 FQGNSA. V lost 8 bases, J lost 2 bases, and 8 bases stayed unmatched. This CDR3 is CASRSDRGPYNEQFF. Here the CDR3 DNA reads TGTGCCAGCCGAAGCGACAGGGGCCCCTACAATGAGCAGTTCTTC.

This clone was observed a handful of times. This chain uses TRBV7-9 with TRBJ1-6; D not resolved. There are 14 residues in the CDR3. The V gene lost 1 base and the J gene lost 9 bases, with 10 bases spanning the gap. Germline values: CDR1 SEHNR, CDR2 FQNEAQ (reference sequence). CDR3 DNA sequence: TGTGCCAGCAGCTTAGGGTCCCCAGGTTCACCCCTCCACTTT. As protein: CASSLGSPGSPLHF.

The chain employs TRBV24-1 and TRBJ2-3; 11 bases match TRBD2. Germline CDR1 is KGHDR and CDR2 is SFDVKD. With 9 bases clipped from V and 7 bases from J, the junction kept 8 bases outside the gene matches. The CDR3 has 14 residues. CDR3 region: CATSDSGGVNTQYF. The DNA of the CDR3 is TGTGCCACCTCGGATAGCGGGGGGGTGAATACGCAGTATTTT.

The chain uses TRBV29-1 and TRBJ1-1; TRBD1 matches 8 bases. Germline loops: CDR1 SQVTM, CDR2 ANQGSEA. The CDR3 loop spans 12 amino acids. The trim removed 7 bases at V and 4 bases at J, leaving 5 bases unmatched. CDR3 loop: CSGGQGGTEAFF. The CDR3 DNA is TGCAGCGGAGGACAGGGTGGCACTGAAGCTTTCTTT.

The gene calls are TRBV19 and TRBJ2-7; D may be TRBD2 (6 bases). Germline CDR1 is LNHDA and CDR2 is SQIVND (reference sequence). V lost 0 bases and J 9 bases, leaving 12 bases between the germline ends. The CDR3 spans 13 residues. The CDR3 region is CASSIDRGKRQYF. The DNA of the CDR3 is TGTGCCAGTAGTATAGATCGCGGGAAGAGGCAGTACTTC.

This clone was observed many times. CDR3 coding DNA: TGTGCCAGCAGCTTCTTAGACACAGATACGCAGTATTTT. Translated, it gives CASSFLDTDTQYF. The rearrangement links TRBV7-7 to TRBJ2-3; D ambiguous. CDR1 is SSHAT and CDR2 is FNYEAQ in the germline V gene (reference sequence). V was pared by 3 bases and J by 2 bases, with 6 bases between. The CDR3 length is 13 residues.